Presented here are 13 T cell receptor beta chains from one specimen sequenced in a study of blood T cell repertoires in COVID-19. Assay used: immunoSEQ multiplex PCR; TCRdb lists only in-frame clones, some missing. The top ten clones hold roughly 4.5% of a sample with roughly 100,000 clones, about 91% of them seen once. The specimen was peripheral blood. All receptors come from a man aged 18 to 30 with acute or convalescent COVID-19.

This clone showed up just once. The rearrangement joins TRBV27 to TRBJ2-2; TRBD2 agrees at 15 bases. V was pared by 4 bases and J by 6 bases, with 3 bases of the junction left unmatched. The CDR3 extends over 16 amino acids. The germline CDR1 and CDR2 sequences are MNHEY and SMNVEV (reference sequence). CDR3 DNA sequence: TGTGCCAGCAGTTCGCGGACTAGCGGGAGGGCCGGGGAGCTGTTTTTT. Protein product: CASSSRTSGRAGELFF.

The chain recombines TRBV28 with TRBJ2-3; 8 bases are shared with TRBD1. The germline CDR1 and CDR2 sequences are MDHEN and SYDVKM. There are 14 residues in the CDR3. Unmatched junction bases numbered 1, after V lost 1 base and J lost 4 bases. CDR3 nucleotide sequence: TGTGCCAGCAGTTTATCCAGGGGGCCAGATACGCAGTATTTT. Its translation: CASSLSRGPDTQYF.

This chain links TRBV11-2 with TRBJ1-1, with D possibly being TRBD1 (5 bases). This CDR3 contains 15 residues. The ends were cut back, 4 bases at V and 0 bases at J, with 12 bases in the middle. Germline V gives CDR1 SGHAT, CDR2 FQNNGV. CDR3 sequence (DNA): TGTGCCAGCAGCTCTACGACAGTCATGAACACTGAAGCTTTCTTT. Its protein is CASSSTTVMNTEAFF.

The chain employs TRBV19 and TRBJ1-1; D call uncertain. CDR3 length equals 11 residues. Germline V gene lookup returns CDR1 LNHDA and CDR2 SQIVND (reference sequence). Deletions cut 6 bases from V and 6 bases from J, with 8 bases between. This CDR3 reads CASRVGPEAFF. The DNA for the CDR3 is TGTGCCAGTAGAGTTGGGCCTGAAGCTTTCTTT.

The V gene is TRBV3-1 (or the pseudogene TRBV3-2), the J gene TRBJ2-3; 8 positions agree with TRBD2. The germline CDR1 and CDR2 sequences are LGHDT and YNNKEL (reference sequence). The CDR3 contains 14 residues. Trimming at V came to 8 bases and at J to 5 bases, leaving 9 bases not matched to a gene. The CDR3: CASRPGTSVDTQYF. CDR3 nucleotide sequence: TGTGCCAGCCGACCCGGGACTAGTGTAGATACGCAGTATTTT.

The chain couples TRBV6-5 to TRBJ1-1; the match to TRBD1 covers 9 bases. After removal of 6 bases from V and 5 bases from J, the junction contained 7 bases not matched to a gene. The CDR3 is 14 residues long. Germline CDR1 and CDR2: MNHEY and SVGAGI. The CDR3 protein is CASSFTGGDTEAFF. Written as DNA, the CDR3 is TGTGCCAGCAGCTTTACAGGGGGCGATACTGAAGCTTTCTTT.

This clone was seen only a few times. V usage is TRBV27 and J usage is TRBJ1-2; 8 bases match TRBD1. CDR3 length equals 16 residues. Germline V CDR1 and CDR2: MNHEY, SMNVEV (reference sequence). V was pared by 6 bases and J by 0 bases, with 9 bases of the junction left unmatched. The CDR3 nucleotides read TGTGCCAGCAGCTCCCACCGGACAGGGACTAACTATGGCTACACCTTC. Translating it yields CASSSHRTGTNYGYTF.

This clone has only a few counts. The CDR3 nucleotides are TGTGCCACCAGGTGGACTAGCGGGAACGGTGAGCAGTTCTTC. Encoded protein: CATRWTSGNGEQFF. The chain recombines TRBV15 with TRBJ2-1; 12 bases agree with TRBD2. The CDR3 totals 14 residues. Germline-derived CDR1 and CDR2 are LNHNV and YYDKDF (reference sequence). V lost 6 bases to trimming and J lost 9 bases; unmatched junction nucleotides: 6.

This chain links TRBV19 with TRBJ2-7; the match to TRBD1 covers 7 bases. Trimming cost V 3 bases and J 5 bases; bases outside gene matches: 10. Germline V lookup: CDR1 LNHDA, CDR2 SQIVND (reference sequence). This CDR3 is built from 15 residues. The CDR3 region has the DNA TGTGCCAGTAGTATCAGGGGAGACAGGGCCAACGAGCAGTACTTC. This sequence encodes CASSIRGDRANEQYF.

The gene calls are TRBV25-1 and TRBJ2-7; D may be TRBD2 (5 bases). CDR3 length equals 17 residues. The V gene's germline CDR1 is MGHDK and CDR2 SYGVNS. Trimming pared 0 bases from V and 2 bases from J, leaving 17 bases between. The CDR3 here is CASSEYLGGSLTYEQYF. CDR3 nucleotide sequence: TGTGCCAGCAGTGAATATCTCGGAGGATCCCTTACCTACGAGCAGTACTTC.

Of note for this clone: Other nucleotide sequences in the sample specify the same CDR3. J is TRBJ1-5 and V is TRBV18; tentatively, D is TRBD1 (6 bases). The V gene's germline CDR1 is KGHSH and CDR2 LQKENI. Deletions cut 2 bases from V and 2 bases from J, with 10 bases between. The CDR3 has 15 amino acids. The CDR3 DNA reads as TGTGCCAGCTCACCAGGAGCAGGGGGCAATCAGCCCCAGCATTTT. Protein product: CASSPGAGGNQPQHF.

The CDR3, as DNA: TGCGCCAGCAGCCAAGATCAAGGGGCCTCTGGAAACACCATATATTTT. Translating it yields CASSQDQGASGNTIYF. This chain links TRBV4-1 with TRBJ1-3; TRBD1 might be the D (5 bases). V was shortened by 0 bases and J by 0 bases, with 9 bases between the two germline ends. The CDR3 loop spans 16 amino acids. CDR1 is MGHRA and CDR2 is YSYEKL in the germline V gene.

The chain joins TRBV13 to TRBJ2-1, with a weak D call TRBD1 (6 bases). Per germline, CDR1 PRHDT and CDR2 FYEKMQ (reference sequence). There are 12 residues in the CDR3. V was trimmed by 5 bases and J by 6 bases, leaving 8 bases between them. CDR3 DNA sequence: TGTGCCAGCAGCCAGGGGAGCAATGAGCAGTTCTTC. Its protein product is CASSQGSNEQFF. Full variable domain (missing parts from reference TRBV13 and TRBJ2-1): AAGVIQSPRHLIKEKRETATLKCYPIPRHDTVYWYQQGPGQDPQFLISFYEKMQSDKGSIPDRFSAQQFSDYHSELNMSSLELGDSALYFCASSQGSNEQFFGPGTRLTVL.